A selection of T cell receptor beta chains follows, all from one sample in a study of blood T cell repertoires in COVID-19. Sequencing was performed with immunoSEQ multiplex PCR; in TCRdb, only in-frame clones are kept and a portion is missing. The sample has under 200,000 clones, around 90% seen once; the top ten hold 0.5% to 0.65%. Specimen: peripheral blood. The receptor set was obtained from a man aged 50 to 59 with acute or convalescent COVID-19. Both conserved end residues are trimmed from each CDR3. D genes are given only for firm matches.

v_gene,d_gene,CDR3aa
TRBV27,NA,ASSSTPTRGQPQH
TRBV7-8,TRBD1,ASSLAPGTGSGYT
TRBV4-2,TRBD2,ASSQVGTSGNNEQF
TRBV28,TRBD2,ASSFLPGLAGVEQF
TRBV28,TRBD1,ASSRRTGVDQPQH
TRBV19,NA,ASSIVVGEETQY
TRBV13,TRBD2,ASSLRGSGSETQY
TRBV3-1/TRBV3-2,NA,ASIQKNTGELF
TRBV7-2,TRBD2,ASSSSGLSTDTQY
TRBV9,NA,ASTRGILSPLH